These 9 T cell receptor beta chains were sequenced from one sample in a study of T cell responses to AZD1222 COVID-19 vaccine. Clones were read by immunoSEQ multiplex PCR, and TCRdb kept only the in-frame ones, dropping some. This table has 150,000 or so clones, about 89% appearing once. Sequencing used peripheral blood, obtained on day 0 of AZD1222 vaccination. These receptors all stem from an adult in good health.

The chain is built from TRBV27 and TRBJ1-5, with D possibly TRBD1 on 5 matching bases. This CDR3 is built from 19 residues. V lost 9 bases and J 0 bases, leaving 27 bases between the germline ends. The germline V gene encodes CDR1 MNHEY and CDR2 SMNVEV (reference sequence). The CDR3 DNA reads as TGTGCCAGACTCGGATGGGGCCTCGTACGGGCCTATAGCAATCAGCCCCAGCATTTT. It specifies CARLGWGLVRAYSNQPQHF.

V usage is TRBV2 and J usage is TRBJ2-5; 7 nucleotides agree with TRBD2. Germline V CDR1 and CDR2: SNHLY, FYNNEI. The CDR3 loop spans 14 amino acids. V gave up 2 bases and J gave up 5 bases; unmatched junction bases: 5. The DNA for the CDR3 is TGTGCCAGCAGTGAAACGACTAGCTTGGAGACCCAGTACTTC. Protein sequence: CASSETTSLETQYF.

This chain links TRBV19 with TRBJ1-2; D remains unclear. The CDR3 length is 15 residues. The V and J ends lost 10 bases and 2 bases respectively, with 20 bases between them. Germline CDR1 is LNHDA and CDR2 is SQIVND (reference sequence). The CDR3 region is CATQRGRSPNYGYTF. DNA of the CDR3: TGTGCCACGCAACGAGGGAGGAGCCCCAACTATGGCTACACCTTC.

The genes are TRBV9 and TRBJ1-2; no firm D call. This CDR3 has 14 amino acids. Trimming pared 2 bases from V and 1 base from J, leaving 9 bases between. Germline V gene data show CDR1 as SGDLS and CDR2 as YYNGEE. The CDR3 is CASSVDALNYGYTF. CDR3 coding DNA: TGTGCCAGCAGCGTTGACGCTCTTAACTATGGCTACACCTTC.

The chain carries TRBV4-2 and TRBJ2-7; TRBD2 might be the D (6 bases). The V and J ends lost 0 bases and 3 bases respectively, with 15 bases between them. The CDR3 is 16 amino acids. Germline V gene sequence: CDR1 LGHNA, CDR2 YNFKEQ. The CDR3 DNA is TGTGCCAGCAGCCAAGATGAGACTAGAAAATACTACGAGCAGTACTTC. Translating it yields CASSQDETRKYYEQYF.

The chain employs TRBV7-2 and TRBJ2-7, with 10 bases lining up with TRBD2. CDR3 size: 17 residues. V shed 1 base, J shed 4 bases, and the junction held 10 bases outside the gene matches. Germline V lookup: CDR1 SGHTA, CDR2 FQGNSA. The CDR3, as DNA: TGTGCCAGCAGCTTAGAAGCTAGCGGGAGAGGCGGGTACGAGCAGTACTTC. It is translated as CASSLEASGRGGYEQYF. Supplemented by reference TRBV7-2 and TRBJ2-7, the full variable domain reads GAGVSQSPSNKVTEKGKDVELRCDPISGHTALYWYRQSLGQGLEFLIYFQGNSAPDKSGLPSDRFSAERTGGSVSTLTIQRTQQEDSAVYLCASSLEASGRGGYEQYFGPGTRLTVT.

The chain uses TRBV7-9 and TRBJ1-3, with D hard to call. V gave up 4 bases and J gave up 6 bases, with 10 bases separating them. The CDR3 extends over 13 amino acids. CDR1 is SEHNR, CDR2 FQNEAQ, per germline (reference sequence). In nucleotides, the CDR3 is TGTGCCAGCAGCTCCAGGATACCAAACACCATATATTTT. Protein sequence: CASSSRIPNTIYF.

The chain carries TRBV28 and TRBJ1-3; a possible D gene is TRBD1 (5 bases). Germline CDR1 reads MDHEN; CDR2 reads SYDVKM. CDR3 length: 16 residues. Trimming took off 9 bases at V and 0 bases at J, with 18 bases between the two ends. The CDR3 loop is CASHDGGGSSGNTIYF. DNA for the CDR3: TGTGCCAGTCACGACGGGGGAGGGAGCTCTGGAAACACCATATATTTT. Drawing the rest from reference TRBV28 and TRBJ1-3, the complete variable domain is DVKVTQSSRYLVKRTGEKVFLECVQDMDHENMFWYRQDPGLGLRLIYFSYDVKMKEKGDIPEGYSVSREKKERFSLILESASTNQTSMYLCASHDGGGSSGNTIYFGEGSWLTVV.

The V and J genes are TRBV4-1 and TRBJ2-5, with a possible D match to TRBD1 (6 bases). This CDR3 contains 15 residues. The germline V gene has CDR1 MGHRA and CDR2 YSYEKL. V was clipped by 4 bases and J by 3 bases, with 15 bases between them. CDR3 residues: CASSLRDTAKETQYF. The CDR3 DNA is TGCGCCAGCAGCCTCCGGGACACTGCTAAAGAGACCCAGTACTTC.